This TCR beta chain stems from a study of CD8+CD57+ T cells in acquired aplastic anemia. As for the study in general: An average of around 3.5 ug of DNA was obtained from sorted CD4+ and CD8+ cells. Healthy donors yielded some 11 million CD4+ cell reads on average.

About this clonotype: Its cognate antigen is unknown.

CDR3 and TCR beta VDJ profiling relied on genomic DNA as the template. In TCRdb, the reads were re-called with MiXCR into one record per CDR3 protein. The table includes some 170,000 distinct CDR3 sequences, 35% to 55% detected once. Study-level findings and limits: Significant differences in CD8+ Simpson's diversity were not observed between patients and controls. Patients and controls shared 25 to 35 CD8+ CDR3 sequences, which appeared highly expressed in patients and within their immunodominant clones.

The sequenced material came from sorted CD4+, CD8+, or CD8+CD57+ T cells (not recorded which) from PBMCs. The sequence was obtained from a human donor in good health.

Here the CDR3 reads CASSPSGETQYF. As DNA, the CDR3 is TGTGCCAGCAGCCCAAGCGGGGAGACCCAGTACTTC. V gene TRBV5-6 combines with J gene TRBJ2-5; a weak D match, TRBD2 (6 bases). Germline loops: CDR1 SGHDT, CDR2 YYEEEE. V shed 4 bases and J shed 5 bases, with 9 bases lying between them. CDR3 length: 12 residues. The full variable domain, with the rest looked up from reference TRBV5-6 and TRBJ2-5, is DAGVTQSPTHLIKTRGQQVTLRCSPKSGHDTVSWYQQALGQGPQFIFQYYEEEERQRGNFPDRFSGHQFPNYSSELNVNALLLGDSALYLCASSPSGETQYFGPGTRLLVL.